This T cell receptor beta chain was identified during a study of blood T cell repertoires in COVID-19. Whole-study context: COVID-19 samples from acute and convalescent phases originated in the United States, Italy and Spain.

Participant age was roughly 18 to 100 years, and participants resided in roughly 25 US areas. Libraries were prepared by immunoSEQ multiplex PCR; TCRdb keeps only in-frame clonotypes and omits some of them. The sample contains about 220,000 clones, over 80% of which appear only once. V lost 2 bases, J lost 0 bases, and 7 bases lay in between. There are 15 residues in the CDR3. Germline V CDR1 and CDR2: LGHDT, YNNKEL (reference sequence). The source material was PBMCs or T cells enriched from blood (not recorded which). This sequence originates from a woman in her thirties with acute COVID-19. The rearrangement links TRBV3-1 (or the pseudogene TRBV3-2) to TRBJ2-2; no reliable D call. The DNA for the CDR3 is TGTGCCAGCAGCCAAAACTTGGCGAACACCGGGGAGCTGTTTTTT. Translation: CASSQNLANTGELFF.